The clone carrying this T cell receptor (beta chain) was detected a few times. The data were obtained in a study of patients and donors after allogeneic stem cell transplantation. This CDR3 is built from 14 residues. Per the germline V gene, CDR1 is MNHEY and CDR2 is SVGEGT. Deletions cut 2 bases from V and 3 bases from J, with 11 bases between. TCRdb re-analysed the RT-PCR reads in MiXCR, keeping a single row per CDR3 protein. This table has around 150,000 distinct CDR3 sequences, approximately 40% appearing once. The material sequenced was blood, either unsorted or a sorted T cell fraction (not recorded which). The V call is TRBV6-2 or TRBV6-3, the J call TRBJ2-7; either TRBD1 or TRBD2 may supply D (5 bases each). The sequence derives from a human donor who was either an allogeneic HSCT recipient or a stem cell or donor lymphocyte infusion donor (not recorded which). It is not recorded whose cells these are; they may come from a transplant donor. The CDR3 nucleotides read TGTGCCAGCAGTTACGGGACCACAGGCTACGAGCAGTACTTC. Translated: CASSYGTTGYEQYF.